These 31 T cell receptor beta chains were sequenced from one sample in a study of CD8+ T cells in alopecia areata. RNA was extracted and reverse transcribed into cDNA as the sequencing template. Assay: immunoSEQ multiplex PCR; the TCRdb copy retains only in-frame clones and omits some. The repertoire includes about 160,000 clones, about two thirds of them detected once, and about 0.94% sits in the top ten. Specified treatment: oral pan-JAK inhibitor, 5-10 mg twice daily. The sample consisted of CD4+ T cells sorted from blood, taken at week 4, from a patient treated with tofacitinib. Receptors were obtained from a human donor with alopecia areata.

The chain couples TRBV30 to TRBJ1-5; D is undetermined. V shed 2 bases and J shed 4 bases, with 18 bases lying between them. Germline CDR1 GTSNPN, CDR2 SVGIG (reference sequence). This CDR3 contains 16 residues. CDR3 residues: CAWSSQGIIRNQPQHF. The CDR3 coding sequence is TGTGCCTGGAGTTCTCAAGGGATTATAAGGAATCAGCCCCAGCATTTT. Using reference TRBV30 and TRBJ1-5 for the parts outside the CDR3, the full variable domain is SQTIHQWPATLVQPVGSPLSLECTVEGTSNPNLYWYRQAAGRGLQLLFYSVGIGQISSEVPQNLSASRPQDRQFILSSKKLLLSDSGFYLCAWSSQGIIRNQPQHFGDGTRLSIL.

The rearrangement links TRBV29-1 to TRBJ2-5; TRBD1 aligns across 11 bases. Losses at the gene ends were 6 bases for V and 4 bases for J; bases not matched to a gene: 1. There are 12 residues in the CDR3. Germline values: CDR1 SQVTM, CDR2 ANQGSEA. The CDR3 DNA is TGCAGCGTAGGGACAGGGGGAGAGACCCAGTACTTC. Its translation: CSVGTGGETQYF.

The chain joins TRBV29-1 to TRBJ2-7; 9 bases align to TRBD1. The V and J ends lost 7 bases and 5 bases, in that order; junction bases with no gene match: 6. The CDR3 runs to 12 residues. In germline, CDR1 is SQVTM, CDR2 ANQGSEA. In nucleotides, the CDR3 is TGCAGCGGAGGGACAGGGTTCGACGAGCAGTACTTC. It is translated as CSGGTGFDEQYF.

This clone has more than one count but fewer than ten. CDR3 region: CASSLQYNQPQHF. Written as DNA, the CDR3 is TGTGCCAGCAGTTTGCAGTACAATCAGCCCCAGCATTTT. J is TRBJ1-5 and V is TRBV27; D gene ambiguous. Looked up from germline, CDR1 is MNHEY and CDR2 is SMNVEV (reference sequence). This CDR3 is built from 13 residues. Trimming took off 3 bases at V and 3 bases at J, with 6 bases between the two ends.

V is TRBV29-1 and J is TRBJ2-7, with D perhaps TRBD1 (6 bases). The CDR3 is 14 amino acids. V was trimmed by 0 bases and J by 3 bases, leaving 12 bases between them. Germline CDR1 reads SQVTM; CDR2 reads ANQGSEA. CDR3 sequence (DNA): TGCAGCGTTGAAGATCTGGGGGCTGGCTACGAGCAGTACTTC. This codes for CSVEDLGAGYEQYF.

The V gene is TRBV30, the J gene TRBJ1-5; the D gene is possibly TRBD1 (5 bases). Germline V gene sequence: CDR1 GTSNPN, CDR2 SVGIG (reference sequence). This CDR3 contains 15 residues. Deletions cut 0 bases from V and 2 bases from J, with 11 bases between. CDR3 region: CAWSVRGVRNQPQHF. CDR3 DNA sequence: TGTGCCTGGAGTGTACGGGGGGTCCGCAATCAGCCCCAGCATTTT.

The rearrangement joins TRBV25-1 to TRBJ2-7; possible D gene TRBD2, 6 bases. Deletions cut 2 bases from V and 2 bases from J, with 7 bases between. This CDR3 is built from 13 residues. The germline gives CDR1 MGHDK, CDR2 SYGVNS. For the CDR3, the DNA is TGTGCCAGCAGTGAAGGAGGGGCCTACGAGCAGTACTTC. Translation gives CASSEGGAYEQYF.

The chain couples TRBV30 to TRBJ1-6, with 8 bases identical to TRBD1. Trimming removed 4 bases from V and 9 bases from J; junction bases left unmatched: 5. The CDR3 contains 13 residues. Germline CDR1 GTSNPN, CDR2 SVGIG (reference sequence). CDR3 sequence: CAWKAGGPSPLHF. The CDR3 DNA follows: TGTGCCTGGAAGGCAGGGGGCCCTTCACCCCTCCACTTT.

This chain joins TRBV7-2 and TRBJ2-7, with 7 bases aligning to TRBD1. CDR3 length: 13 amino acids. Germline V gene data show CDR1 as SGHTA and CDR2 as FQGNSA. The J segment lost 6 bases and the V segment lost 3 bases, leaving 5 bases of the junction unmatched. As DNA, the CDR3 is TGTGCCAGCAGCTTGAACCCAGGGGGCGAGCAGTACTTC. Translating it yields CASSLNPGGEQYF.

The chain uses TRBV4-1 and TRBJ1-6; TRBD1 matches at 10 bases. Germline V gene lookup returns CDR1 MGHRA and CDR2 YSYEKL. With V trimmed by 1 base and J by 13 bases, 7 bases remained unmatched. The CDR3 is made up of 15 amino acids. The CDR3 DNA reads TGCGCCAGCAGCCAAGTGGGGACAGGGGAATTCCCCCTCCACTTT. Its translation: CASSQVGTGEFPLHF.

DNA of the CDR3: TGTGCCTGGAGTAAAGGAATCGGACAGGGGGCGGGACAGCCCCAGCATTTT. This codes for CAWSKGIGQGAGQPQHF. This chain joins TRBV30 and TRBJ1-5, with 11 bases matching TRBD1. The germline gives CDR1 GTSNPN, CDR2 SVGIG (reference sequence). The CDR3 totals 17 residues. With V trimmed by 2 bases and J by 7 bases, 13 bases remained unmatched.

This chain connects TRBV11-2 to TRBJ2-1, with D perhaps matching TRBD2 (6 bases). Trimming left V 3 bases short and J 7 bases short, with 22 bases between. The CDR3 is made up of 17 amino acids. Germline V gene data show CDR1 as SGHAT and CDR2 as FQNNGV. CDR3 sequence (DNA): TGTGCCAGCAGCTTTGAGAGAAGACTAGTGAGGGTAAATGAGCAGTTCTTC. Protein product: CASSFERRLVRVNEQFF. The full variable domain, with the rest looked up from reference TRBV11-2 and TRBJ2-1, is EAGVAQSPRYKIIEKRQSVAFWCNPISGHATLYWYQQILGQGPKLLIQFQNNGVVDDSQLPKDRFSAERLKGVDSTLKIQPAKLEDSAVYLCASSFERRLVRVNEQFFGPGTRLTVL.

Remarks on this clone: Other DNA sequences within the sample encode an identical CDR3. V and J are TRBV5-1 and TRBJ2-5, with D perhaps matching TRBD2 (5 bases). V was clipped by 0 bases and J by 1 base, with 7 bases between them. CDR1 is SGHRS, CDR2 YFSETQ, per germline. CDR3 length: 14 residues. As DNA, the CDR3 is TGCGCCAGCAGCTTGGGACTACTCCAAGAGACCCAGTACTTC. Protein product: CASSLGLLQETQYF.

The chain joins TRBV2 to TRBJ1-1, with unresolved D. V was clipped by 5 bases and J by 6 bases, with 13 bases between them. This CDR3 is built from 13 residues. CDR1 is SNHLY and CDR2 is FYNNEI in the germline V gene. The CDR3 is CASSPRTLAEAFF. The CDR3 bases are TGTGCCAGCAGTCCCCGGACGTTGGCTGAAGCTTTCTTT.

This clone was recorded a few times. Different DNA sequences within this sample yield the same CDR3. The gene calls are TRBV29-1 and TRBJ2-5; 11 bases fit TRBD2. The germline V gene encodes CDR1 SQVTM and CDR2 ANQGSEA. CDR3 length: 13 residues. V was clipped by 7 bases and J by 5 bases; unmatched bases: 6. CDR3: CSATTSGGETQYF. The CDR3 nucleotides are TGCAGCGCTACTACTAGCGGGGGCGAGACCCAGTACTTC.

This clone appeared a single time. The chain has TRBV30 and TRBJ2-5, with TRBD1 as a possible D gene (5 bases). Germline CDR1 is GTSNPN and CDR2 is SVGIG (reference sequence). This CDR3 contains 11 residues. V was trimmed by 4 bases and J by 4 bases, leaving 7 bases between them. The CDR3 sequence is CAWNQGETQYF. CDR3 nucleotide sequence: TGTGCCTGGAACCAGGGAGAGACCCAGTACTTC.

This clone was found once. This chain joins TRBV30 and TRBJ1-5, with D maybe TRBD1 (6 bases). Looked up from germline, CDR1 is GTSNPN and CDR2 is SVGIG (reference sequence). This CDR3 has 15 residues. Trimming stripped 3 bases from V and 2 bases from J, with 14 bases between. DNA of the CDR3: TGTGCCTGGAGCGCCAACAGGGTGGGCAATCAGCCCCAGCATTTT. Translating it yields CAWSANRVGNQPQHF.

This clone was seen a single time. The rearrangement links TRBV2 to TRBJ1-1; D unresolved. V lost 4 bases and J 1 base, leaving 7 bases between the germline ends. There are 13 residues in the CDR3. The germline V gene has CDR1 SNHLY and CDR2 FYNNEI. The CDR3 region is CASSGRRNTEAFF. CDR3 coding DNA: TGTGCCAGCAGTGGACGTAGGAACACTGAAGCTTTCTTT.

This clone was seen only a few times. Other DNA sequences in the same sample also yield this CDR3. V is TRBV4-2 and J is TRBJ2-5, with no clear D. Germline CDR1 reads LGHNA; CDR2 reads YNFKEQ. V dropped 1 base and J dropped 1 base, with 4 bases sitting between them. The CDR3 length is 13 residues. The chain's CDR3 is CASSQGPQETQYF. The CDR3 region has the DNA TGTGCCAGCAGCCAAGGCCCCCAAGAGACCCAGTACTTC.

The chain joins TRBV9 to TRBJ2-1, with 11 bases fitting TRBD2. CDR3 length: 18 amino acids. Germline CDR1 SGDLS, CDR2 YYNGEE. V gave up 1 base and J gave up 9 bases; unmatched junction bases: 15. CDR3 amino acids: CASSVTPLAGDPLGEQFF. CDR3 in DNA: TGTGCCAGCAGCGTAACACCACTAGCGGGGGACCCTTTAGGTGAGCAGTTCTTC.

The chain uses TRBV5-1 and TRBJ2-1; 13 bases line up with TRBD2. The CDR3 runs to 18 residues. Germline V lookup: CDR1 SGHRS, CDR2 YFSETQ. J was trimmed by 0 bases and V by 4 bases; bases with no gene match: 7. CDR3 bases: TGCGCCAGCAGCATCGGACTAGCGGGGGCCCACTCCTACAATGAGCAGTTCTTC. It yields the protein CASSIGLAGAHSYNEQFF.

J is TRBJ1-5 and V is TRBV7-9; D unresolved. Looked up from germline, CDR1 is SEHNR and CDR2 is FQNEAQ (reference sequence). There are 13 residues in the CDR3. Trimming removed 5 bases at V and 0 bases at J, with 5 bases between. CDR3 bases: TGTGCCAGCAGCCCCTATAGCAATCAGCCCCAGCATTTT. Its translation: CASSPYSNQPQHF.

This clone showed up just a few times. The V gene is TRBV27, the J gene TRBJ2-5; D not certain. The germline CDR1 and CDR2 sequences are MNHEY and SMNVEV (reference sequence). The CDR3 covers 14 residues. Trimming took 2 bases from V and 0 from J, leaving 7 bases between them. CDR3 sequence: CASSLKSNQETQYF. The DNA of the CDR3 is TGTGCCAGCAGTTTAAAATCCAACCAAGAGACCCAGTACTTC.

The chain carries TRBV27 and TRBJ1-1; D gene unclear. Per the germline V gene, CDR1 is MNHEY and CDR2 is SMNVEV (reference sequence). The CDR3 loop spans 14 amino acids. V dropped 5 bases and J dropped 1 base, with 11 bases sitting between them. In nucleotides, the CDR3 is TGTGCCAGCAGTACTCGGACGGGGAACACTGAAGCTTTCTTT. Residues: CASSTRTGNTEAFF.

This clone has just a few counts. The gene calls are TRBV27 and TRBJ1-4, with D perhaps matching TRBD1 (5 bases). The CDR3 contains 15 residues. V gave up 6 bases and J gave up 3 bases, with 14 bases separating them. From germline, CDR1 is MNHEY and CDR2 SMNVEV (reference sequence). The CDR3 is CASRSYGGANEKLFF. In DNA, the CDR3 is TGTGCCAGCAGGAGTTACGGGGGGGCTAATGAAAAACTGTTTTTT.

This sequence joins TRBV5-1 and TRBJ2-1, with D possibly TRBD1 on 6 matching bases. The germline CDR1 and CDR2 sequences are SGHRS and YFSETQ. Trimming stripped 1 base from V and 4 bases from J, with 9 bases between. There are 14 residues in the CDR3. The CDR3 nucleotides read TGCGCCAGCAGCTTGATCCAGGGGTACAATGAGCAGTTCTTC. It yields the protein CASSLIQGYNEQFF.

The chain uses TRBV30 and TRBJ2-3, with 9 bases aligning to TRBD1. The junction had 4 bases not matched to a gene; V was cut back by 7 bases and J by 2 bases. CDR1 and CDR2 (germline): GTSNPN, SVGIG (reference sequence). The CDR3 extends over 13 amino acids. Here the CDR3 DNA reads TGTGCCTCGGGACAGGGAATCACAGATACGCAGTATTTT. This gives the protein CASGQGITDTQYF. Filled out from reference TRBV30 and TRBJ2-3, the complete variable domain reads SQTIHQWPATLVQPVGSPLSLECTVEGTSNPNLYWYRQAAGRGLQLLFYSVGIGQISSEVPQNLSASRPQDRQFILSSKKLLLSDSGFYLCASGQGITDTQYFGPGTRLTVL.

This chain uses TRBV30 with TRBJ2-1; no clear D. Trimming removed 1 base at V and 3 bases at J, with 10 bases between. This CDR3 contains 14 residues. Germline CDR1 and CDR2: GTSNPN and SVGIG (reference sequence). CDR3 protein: CAWSGRPLYNEQFF. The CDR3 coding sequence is TGTGCCTGGAGTGGCAGGCCCCTCTACAATGAGCAGTTCTTC.

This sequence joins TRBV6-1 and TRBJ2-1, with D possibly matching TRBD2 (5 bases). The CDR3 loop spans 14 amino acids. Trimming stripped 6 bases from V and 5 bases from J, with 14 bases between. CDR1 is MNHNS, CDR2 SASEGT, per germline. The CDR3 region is CASRGLSRDNEQFF. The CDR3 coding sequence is TGTGCCAGCAGAGGACTCTCCCGGGACAATGAGCAGTTCTTC.

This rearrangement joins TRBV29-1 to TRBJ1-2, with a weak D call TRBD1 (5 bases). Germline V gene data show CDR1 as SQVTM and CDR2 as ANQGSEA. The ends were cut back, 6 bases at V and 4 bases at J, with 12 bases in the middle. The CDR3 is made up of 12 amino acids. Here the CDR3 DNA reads TGCAGCGTCTACGGACAAGGCTATGGCTACACCTTC. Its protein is CSVYGQGYGYTF.

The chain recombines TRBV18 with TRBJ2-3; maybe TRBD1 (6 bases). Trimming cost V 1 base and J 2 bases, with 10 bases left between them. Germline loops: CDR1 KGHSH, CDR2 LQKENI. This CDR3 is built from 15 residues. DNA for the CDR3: TGTGCCAGCTCACCACGGGGGCCGAACACAGATACGCAGTATTTT. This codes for CASSPRGPNTDTQYF.